The sequence of this T cell receptor (beta chain) was determined in a study of cytomegalovirus exposure and HLA in healthy donors. Primers: 60 Vbeta forward and 13 Jbeta reverse. Profiled with immunoSEQ multiplex PCR; TCRdb holds only in-frame clones, not every one. The table records about 260,000 clones, roughly 70% of them present only once. V was clipped by 2 bases and J by 8 bases, with 9 bases between them. This CDR3 has 12 amino acids. CDR1 MNHNY and CDR2 SVGAGI come from the germline V gene (reference sequence). For this clone: Its antigen is currently unknown.

Findings and caveats of the study: Reports indicate that TCR beta sequences accurately predicted the HLA-A and HLA-B alleles of most subjects. Reportedly, a later analysis found an Asian-associated ancestry cluster had fewer N-insertions than the approximately 700-donor mean.

The sequenced sample consisted of PBMCs. The genes are TRBV6-6 and TRBJ1-2; D gene uncertain. The receptor was derived from a female donor in good health and CMV-seronegative. The CDR3 sequence: CASSYINGGYTF. Here the CDR3 DNA reads TGTGCCAGCAGTTACATTAACGGGGGCTACACCTTC.